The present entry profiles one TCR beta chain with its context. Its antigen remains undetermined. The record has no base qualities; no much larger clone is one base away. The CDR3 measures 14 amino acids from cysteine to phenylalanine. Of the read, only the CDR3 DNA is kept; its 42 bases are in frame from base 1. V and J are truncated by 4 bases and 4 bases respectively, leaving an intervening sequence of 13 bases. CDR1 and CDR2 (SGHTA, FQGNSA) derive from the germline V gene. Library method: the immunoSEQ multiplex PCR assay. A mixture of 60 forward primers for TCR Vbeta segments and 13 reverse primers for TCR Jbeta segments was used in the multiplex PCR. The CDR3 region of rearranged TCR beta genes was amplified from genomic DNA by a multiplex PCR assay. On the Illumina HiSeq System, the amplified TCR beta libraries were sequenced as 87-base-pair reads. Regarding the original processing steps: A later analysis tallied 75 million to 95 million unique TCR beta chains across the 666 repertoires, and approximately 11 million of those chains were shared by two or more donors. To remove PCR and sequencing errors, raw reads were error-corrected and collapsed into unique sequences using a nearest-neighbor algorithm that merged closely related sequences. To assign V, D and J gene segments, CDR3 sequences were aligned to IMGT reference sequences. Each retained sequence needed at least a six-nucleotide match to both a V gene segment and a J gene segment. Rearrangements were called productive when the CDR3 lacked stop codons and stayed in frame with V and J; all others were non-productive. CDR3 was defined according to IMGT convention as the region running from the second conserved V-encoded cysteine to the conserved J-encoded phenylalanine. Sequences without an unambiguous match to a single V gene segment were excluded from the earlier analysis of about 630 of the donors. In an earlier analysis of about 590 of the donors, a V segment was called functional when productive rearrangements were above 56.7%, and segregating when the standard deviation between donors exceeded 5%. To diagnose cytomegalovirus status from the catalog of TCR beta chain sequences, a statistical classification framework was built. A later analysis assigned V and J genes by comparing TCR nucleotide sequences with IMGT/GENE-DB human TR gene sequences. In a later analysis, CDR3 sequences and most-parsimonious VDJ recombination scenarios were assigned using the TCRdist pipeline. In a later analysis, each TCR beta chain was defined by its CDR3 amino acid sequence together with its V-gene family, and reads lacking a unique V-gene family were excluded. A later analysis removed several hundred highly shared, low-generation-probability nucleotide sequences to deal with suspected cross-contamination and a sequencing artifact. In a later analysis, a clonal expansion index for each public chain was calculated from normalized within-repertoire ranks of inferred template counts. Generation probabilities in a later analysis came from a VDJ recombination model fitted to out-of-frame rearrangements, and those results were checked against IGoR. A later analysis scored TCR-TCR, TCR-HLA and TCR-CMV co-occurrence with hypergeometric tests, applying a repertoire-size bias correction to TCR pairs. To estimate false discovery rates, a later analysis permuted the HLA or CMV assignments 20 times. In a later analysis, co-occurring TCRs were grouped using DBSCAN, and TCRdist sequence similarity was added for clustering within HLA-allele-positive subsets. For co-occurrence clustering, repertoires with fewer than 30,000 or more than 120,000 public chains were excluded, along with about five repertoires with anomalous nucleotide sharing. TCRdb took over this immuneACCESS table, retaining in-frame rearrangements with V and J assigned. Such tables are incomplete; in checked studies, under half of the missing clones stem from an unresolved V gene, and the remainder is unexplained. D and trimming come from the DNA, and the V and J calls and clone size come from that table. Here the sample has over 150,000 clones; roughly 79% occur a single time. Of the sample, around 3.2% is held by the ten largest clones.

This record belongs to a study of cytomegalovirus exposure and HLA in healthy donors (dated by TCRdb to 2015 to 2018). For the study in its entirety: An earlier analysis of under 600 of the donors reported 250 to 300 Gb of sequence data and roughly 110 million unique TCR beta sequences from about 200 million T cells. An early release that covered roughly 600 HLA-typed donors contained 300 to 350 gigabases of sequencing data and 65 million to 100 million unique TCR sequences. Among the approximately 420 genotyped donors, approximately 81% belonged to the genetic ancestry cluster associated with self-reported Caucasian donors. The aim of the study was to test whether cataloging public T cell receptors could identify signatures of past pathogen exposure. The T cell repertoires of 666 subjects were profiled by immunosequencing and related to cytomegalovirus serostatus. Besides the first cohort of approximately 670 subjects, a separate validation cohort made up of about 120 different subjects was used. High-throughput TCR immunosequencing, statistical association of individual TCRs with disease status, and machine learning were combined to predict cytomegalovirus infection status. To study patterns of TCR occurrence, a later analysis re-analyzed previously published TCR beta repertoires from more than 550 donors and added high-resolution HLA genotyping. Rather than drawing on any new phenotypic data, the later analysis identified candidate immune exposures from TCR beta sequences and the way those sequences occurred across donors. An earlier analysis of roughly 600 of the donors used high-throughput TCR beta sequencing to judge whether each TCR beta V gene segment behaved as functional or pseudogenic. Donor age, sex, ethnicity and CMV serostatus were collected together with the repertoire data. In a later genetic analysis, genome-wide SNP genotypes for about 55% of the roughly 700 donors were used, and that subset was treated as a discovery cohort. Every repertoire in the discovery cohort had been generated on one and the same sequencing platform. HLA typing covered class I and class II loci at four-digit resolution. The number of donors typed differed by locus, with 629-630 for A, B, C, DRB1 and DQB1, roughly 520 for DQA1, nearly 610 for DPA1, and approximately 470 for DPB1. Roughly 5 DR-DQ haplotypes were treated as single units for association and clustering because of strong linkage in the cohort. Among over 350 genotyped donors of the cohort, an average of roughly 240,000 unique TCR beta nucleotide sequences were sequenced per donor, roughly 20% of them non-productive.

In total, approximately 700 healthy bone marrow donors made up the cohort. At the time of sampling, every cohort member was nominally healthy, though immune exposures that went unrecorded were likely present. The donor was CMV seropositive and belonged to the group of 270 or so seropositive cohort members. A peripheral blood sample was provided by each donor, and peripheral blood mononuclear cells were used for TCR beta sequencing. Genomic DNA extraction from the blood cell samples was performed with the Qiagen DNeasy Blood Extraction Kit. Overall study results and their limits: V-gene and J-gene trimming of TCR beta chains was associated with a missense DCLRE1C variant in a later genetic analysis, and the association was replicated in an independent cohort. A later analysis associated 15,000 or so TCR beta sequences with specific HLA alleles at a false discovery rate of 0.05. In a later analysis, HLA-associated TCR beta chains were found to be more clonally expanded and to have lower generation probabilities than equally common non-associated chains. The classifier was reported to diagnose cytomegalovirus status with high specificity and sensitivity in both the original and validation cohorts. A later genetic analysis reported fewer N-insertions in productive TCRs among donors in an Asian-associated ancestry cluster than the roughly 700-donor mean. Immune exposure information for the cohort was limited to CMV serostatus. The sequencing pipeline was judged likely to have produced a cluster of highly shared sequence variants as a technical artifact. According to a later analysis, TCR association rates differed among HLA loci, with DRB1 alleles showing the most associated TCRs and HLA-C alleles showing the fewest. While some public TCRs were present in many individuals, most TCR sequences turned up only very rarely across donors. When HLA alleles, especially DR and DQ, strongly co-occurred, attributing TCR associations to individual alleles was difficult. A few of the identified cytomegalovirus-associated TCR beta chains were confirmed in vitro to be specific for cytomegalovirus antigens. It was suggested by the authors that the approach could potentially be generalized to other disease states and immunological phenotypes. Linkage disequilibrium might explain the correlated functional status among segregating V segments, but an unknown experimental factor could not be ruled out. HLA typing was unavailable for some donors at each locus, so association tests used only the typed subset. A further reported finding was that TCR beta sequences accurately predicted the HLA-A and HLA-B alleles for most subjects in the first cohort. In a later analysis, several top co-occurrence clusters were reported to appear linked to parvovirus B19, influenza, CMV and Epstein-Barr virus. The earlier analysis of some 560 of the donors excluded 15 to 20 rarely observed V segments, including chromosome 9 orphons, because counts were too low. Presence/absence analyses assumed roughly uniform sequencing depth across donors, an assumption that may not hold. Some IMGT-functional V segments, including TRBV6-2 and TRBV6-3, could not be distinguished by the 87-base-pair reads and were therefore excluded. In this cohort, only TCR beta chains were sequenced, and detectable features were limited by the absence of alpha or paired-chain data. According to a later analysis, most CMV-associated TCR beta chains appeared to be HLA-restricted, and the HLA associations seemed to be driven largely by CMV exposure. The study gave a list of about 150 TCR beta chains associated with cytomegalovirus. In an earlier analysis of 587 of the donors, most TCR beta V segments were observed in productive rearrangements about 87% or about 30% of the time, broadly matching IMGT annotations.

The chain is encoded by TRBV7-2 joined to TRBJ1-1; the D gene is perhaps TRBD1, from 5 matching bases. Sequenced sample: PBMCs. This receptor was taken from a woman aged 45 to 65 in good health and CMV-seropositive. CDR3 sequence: CASSSGVRGTEAFF. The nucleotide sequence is TGTGCCAGCAGCTCAGGAGTAAGGGGCACTGAAGCTTTCTTT.